The clone carrying this TCR beta chain was counted ten times or more. The junction departs from germline at one end; a sequencing error may be responsible. The data derive from a study of T cells in Graves' hyperthyroidism and ophthalmopathy. TCR beta CDR3 regions were amplified from RNA. An initial round of RT-PCR targeting the TCR CDR3 relied on the HTBI primer set. Each CDR3 protein gets one entry after TCRdb re-called the multiplex PCR reads with MiXCR. The sample consists of about 580,000 distinct CDR3 sequences, about 45% of them appearing once. The CDR3 covers 11 residues. Germline CDR1 and CDR2: SGHNT and YYREEE (reference sequence).

This TCR was recovered from a woman between 18 and 29 years old with Graves' hyperthyroidism. The sequenced material came from peripheral blood or thyroid tissue (not recorded which). This chain links TRBV5-4 with TRBJ1-1; no clear D gene. The CDR3 nucleotides read TGTGCCAGCAGCTTGGCATCTGAGGCTTTCTTT. This translates into CASSLASEAFF.